Listed below are T cell receptor beta chains from one sample, sequenced in a study of shared T cell receptors in the human thymus. Assay: immunoSEQ multiplex PCR; the TCRdb copy retains only in-frame clones and omits some. Of some 720,000 clones in the sample, approximately 87% were seen once. These records were also assigned to another study, of human thymus T cells.

The sequencing sample was made of thymocytes. These receptors originate from a boy in the first two years of life with a congenital heart defect. Both conserved end residues are trimmed from each CDR3. Each record gives: V gene, J gene, CDR3 protein.

>TRBV2|TRBJ2-3
ASSQSGGTDTQY
>TRBV18|TRBJ2-1
ASSPPRLAGLYNEQF
>TRBV2|TRBJ2-7
ASNAGDSYYEQY
>TRBV4-1|TRBJ1-3
ASSQGQGGVTNTIY
>TRBV5-1|TRBJ2-7
ASSVEGKAGDSKYEQY
>TRBV10-3|TRBJ2-5
AIRRASGETQY
>TRBV4-1|TRBJ2-3
ASSQRGLAGDTQY
>TRBV27|TRBJ2-3
ASSRYTDTQY
>TRBV7-4|TRBJ2-5
ASSHGHRGQETQY
>TRBV12-5|TRBJ2-4
ASSGGKNIQY
>TRBV20-1|TRBJ2-7
SGRGREQY
>TRBV7-2|TRBJ2-1
ASSLEPRVVGSYNEQF
>TRBV4-3|TRBJ1-2
ASSQVETGIYYGYT
>TRBV7-9|TRBJ1-2
ASSFGGVDYGYT
>TRBV19|TRBJ2-2
ATDYTGELF
>TRBV30|TRBJ2-2
AWSVRGHPGVAGGNTGELF
>TRBV18|TRBJ2-7
ASSPPGPSLAYEQY
>TRBV6-1|TRBJ1-5
ASSGNTGGTFSGNQPQH
>TRBV4-2|TRBJ2-1
ASSFRVESNEQF
>TRBV27|TRBJ2-2
ASRSQGPGELF
>TRBV6-7|TRBJ1-2
ASSYRTGEDGYT
>TRBV11-2|TRBJ2-7
ASSMRTGVPYEQY
>TRBV28|TRBJ1-1
ASSFLGQGYPNTEAF
>TRBV7-3|TRBJ2-3
ASSLKGGTSTDTQY
>TRBV7-3|TRBJ2-1
ASSPGLADTPGTYNEQF
>TRBV28|TRBJ2-7
ASSPIRLAGVLEQY
>TRBV5-6|TRBJ1-6
ASSLAGVGSPLH
>TRBV6-5|TRBJ2-1
ATRRSLADNEQF
>TRBV19|TRBJ2-7
ASSSSDRGGPYEQY
>TRBV9|TRBJ2-4
ASSVGSWDYQNIQY
>TRBV27|TRBJ2-1
ASRTSVGSSYNEQF
>TRBV11-2|TRBJ2-2
ASSLVGVVASTGELF
>TRBV6-6|TRBJ2-7
ASSYPLAGDYEQY
>TRBV28|TRBJ1-1
ASSLRRGRTEAF
>TRBV6-4|TRBJ2-2
ASSETVTTGELF
>TRBV5-1|TRBJ2-2
ASSQKPGLARRGELF
>TRBV27|TRBJ2-7
ASSPKQGPYEQY
>TRBV5-1|TRBJ2-1
ASSWARAGGPGEQF
>TRBV5-4|TRBJ1-5
ASSSSGERNQPQH
>TRBV4-1|TRBJ2-7
ASSQDRLTSGIRAYEQY
>TRBV21-1|TRBJ2-2
ASSTRDRGRAGELF
>TRBV28|TRBJ2-7
ASRHLGLASSYEQY
>TRBV5-1|TRBJ1-4
ASSPDSTTNEKLF
>TRBV6-1|TRBJ1-2
ASSPGKTDGYT
>TRBV5-1|TRBJ2-3
ASTNPRAGTGPDTQY
>TRBV4-1|TRBJ1-1
ASSPEWRGENTEAF
>TRBV6-5|TRBJ2-3
ASRRLTGTDTQY
>TRBV13|TRBJ2-7
ASSLVTSGKEHYEQY
>TRBV6-6|TRBJ2-3
ASSQDRPHRTDTQY
>TRBV4-1|TRBJ1-3
ASSQTTGEPRGLGNTIY
>TRBV11-3|TRBJ2-2
ASSLGLWCEGGAGTGELF
>TRBV11-2|TRBJ2-1
ASSTTSGRADEQF
>TRBV2|TRBJ1-5
ATSDEGPGGKSNQPQH
>TRBV2|TRBJ2-4
ASTHREGSGRALHIQY